This T cell receptor beta chain is from a study of OX40 agonist ivuxolimab in advanced cancers. Peripheral blood came from all dose cohorts at three timepoints. Profiling relied on immunoSEQ multiplex PCR, and the TCRdb table lists in-frame clones only, not all of them. The sample shows some 9,300 clones, about 63% of them seen only once. This CDR3 spans 14 amino acids. CDR1 SGHVS and CDR2 FNYEAQ come from the germline V gene. V was pared by 5 bases and J by 7 bases, with 10 bases of the junction left unmatched. Sequencing used CD4+ or CD8+ T cells sorted from blood, obtained in a trial of the OX40 agonist ivuxolimab. V gene TRBV7-6 combines with J gene TRBJ2-7, with 8 bases fitting TRBD1. The origin of this receptor is an adult with an advanced solid tumor such as melanoma, head and neck, liver or kidney cancer. DNA of the CDR3: TGTGCCAGCAGCCCCCGACAGGGGCCGTCGGAGCAGTACTTC. Translated, it gives CASSPRQGPSEQYF.